This T cell receptor (beta chain) was observed in a study of T cells after yellow fever vaccination. The study, taken as a whole, reports: The study re-detected most primary-vaccination clones after the booster (about 95% CD4, roughly 90% CD8). In FACS-sorted repertoires, abundant clonotypes from the bulk population could appear as contaminants.

Universal primer sites and UMIs were introduced during 5'RACE template-switching synthesis of TCR cDNA. Each CDR3 protein is one row after TCRdb ran MiXCR on the 5' RACE reads. The sample gives some 300,000 distinct CDR3 sequences, 7.5% to 9% of which show up once; around 3.1% is in the top ten. This clonotype was counted only a few times. Its specificity is unknown. This CDR3 region has 13 residues. Per germline, CDR1 SNHLY and CDR2 FYNNEI. V shed 9 bases, J shed 14 bases, and the junction held 16 bases outside the gene matches. The source material was CD4+ T cells sorted from PBMCs, sampled 5 days after the yellow fever booster vaccination. The V and J genes are TRBV2 and TRBJ2-3, with TRBD2 identical over 8 bases. The source is a young man who received the YFV17D yellow fever vaccine. This CDR3 reads CARAASLGGGSYF. As DNA, the CDR3 is TGTGCCAGGGCGGCCTCCTTAGGCGGGGGGTCGTATTTT. Full variable domain (missing parts from reference TRBV2 and TRBJ2-3): EPEVTQTPSHQVTQMGQEVILRCVPISNHLYFYWYRQILGQKVEFLVSFYNNEISEKSEIFDDQFSVERPDGSNFTLKIRSTKLEDSAMYFCARAASLGGGSYFGPGTRLTVL.